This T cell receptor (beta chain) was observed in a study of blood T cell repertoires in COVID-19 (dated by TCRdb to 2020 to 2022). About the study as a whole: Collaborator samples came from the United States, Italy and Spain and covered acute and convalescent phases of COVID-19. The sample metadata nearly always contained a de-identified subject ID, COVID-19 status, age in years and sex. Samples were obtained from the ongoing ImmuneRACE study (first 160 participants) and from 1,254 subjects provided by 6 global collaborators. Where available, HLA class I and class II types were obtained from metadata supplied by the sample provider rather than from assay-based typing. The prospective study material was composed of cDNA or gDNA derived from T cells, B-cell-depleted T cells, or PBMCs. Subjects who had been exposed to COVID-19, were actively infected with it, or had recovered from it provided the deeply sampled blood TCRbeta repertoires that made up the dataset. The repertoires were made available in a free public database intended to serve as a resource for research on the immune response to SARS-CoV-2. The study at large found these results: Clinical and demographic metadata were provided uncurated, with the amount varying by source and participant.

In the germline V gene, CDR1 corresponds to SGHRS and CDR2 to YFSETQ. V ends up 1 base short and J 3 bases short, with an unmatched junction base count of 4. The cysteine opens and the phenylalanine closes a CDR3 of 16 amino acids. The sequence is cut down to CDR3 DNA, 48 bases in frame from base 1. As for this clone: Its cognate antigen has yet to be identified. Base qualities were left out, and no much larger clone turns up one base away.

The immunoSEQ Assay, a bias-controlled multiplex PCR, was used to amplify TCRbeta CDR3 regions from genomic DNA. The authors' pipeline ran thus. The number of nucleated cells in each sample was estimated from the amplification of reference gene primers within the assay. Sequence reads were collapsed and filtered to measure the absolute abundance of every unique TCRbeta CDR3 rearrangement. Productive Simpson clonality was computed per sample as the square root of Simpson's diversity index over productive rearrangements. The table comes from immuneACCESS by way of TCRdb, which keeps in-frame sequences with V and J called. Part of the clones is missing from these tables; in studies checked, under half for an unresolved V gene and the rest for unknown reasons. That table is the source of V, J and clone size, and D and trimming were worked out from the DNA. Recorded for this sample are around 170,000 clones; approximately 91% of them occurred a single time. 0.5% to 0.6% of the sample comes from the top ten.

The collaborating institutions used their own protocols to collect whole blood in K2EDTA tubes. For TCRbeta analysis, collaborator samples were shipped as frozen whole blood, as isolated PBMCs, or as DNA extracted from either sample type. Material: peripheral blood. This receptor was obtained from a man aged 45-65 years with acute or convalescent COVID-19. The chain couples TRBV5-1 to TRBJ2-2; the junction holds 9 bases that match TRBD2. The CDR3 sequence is CASSLWGLADTGELFF. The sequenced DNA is TGCGCCAGCAGCTTGTGGGGACTAGCTGACACCGGGGAGCTGTTTTTT.